The 32 T cell receptor beta chains given below trace back to one sample, sequenced in a study of T cells in Graves' hyperthyroidism and ophthalmopathy. RNA transcripts gave rise to amplified TCR beta CDR3 regions. With the HTBI primer set, the TCR CDR3 went through a first round of RT-PCR. A single record per CDR3 protein comes from TCRdb applying MiXCR to the multiplex PCR reads. Of fewer than 700,000 distinct CDR3 sequences in the sample, roughly 16% are singletons; the top ten hold less than 4.5%. Sequenced input: blood. These receptors were collected from a woman in her thirties with Graves' hyperthyroidism.

This clonotype was found many times. The genes are TRBV2 and TRBJ2-7; TRBD2 agrees at 10 bases. Trimming at V came to 3 bases and at J to 5 bases, leaving 7 bases not matched to a gene. Germline CDR1 and CDR2: SNHLY and FYNNEI. The CDR3 has 15 residues. CDR3 in DNA: TGTGCCAGCAGTGATAGGCTAGCGGGAGTAAACGAGCAGTACTTC. Translating it yields CASSDRLAGVNEQYF.

This clonotype was observed many times. The J gene is TRBJ2-1, the V gene TRBV20-1; D gene unclear. CDR3 length: 11 residues. The germline gives CDR1 DFQATT, CDR2 SNEGSKA (reference sequence). Trimming removed 4 bases from V and 9 bases from J, with 10 bases in between. The CDR3 protein is CSATELSEQFF. The CDR3 nucleotides read TGCAGTGCTACCGAGTTAAGTGAGCAGTTCTTC.

This clonotype occurred many times. This chain joins TRBV7-2 and TRBJ1-2; tentative D call: TRBD1 (6 bases). V shed 5 bases and J shed 5 bases, with 18 bases lying between them. The germline V gene has CDR1 SGHTA and CDR2 FQGNSA. The CDR3 is 15 residues long. The CDR3 reads CASSRAGGVGYGYTF. For the CDR3, the DNA is TGTGCCAGCAGCCGAGCGGGGGGCGTAGGATATGGCTACACCTTC.

This clonotype has at least ten counts. J is TRBJ2-7 and V is TRBV7-8; TRBD2 matches 7 bases. Losses at the gene ends were 3 bases for V and 3 bases for J; bases not matched to a gene: 5. CDR3 length: 14 residues. Germline V lookup: CDR1 SGHVS, CDR2 FQNEAQ. CDR3 in amino acids: CASSLFAGDYEQYF. DNA of the CDR3: TGTGCCAGCAGCTTGTTTGCGGGAGACTACGAGCAGTACTTC.

This clonotype was detected many times. The rearrangement joins TRBV28 to TRBJ2-7; 10 bases agree with TRBD1. The V and J ends lost 5 bases and 3 bases, in that order; junction bases with no gene match: 7. Germline V gene sequence: CDR1 MDHEN, CDR2 SYDVKM. The CDR3 has 15 amino acids. In DNA form, the CDR3 reads TGTGCCAGCAGTCCCCGGGACAGGGGACTCTACGAGCAGTACTTC. It specifies CASSPRDRGLYEQYF.

This clonotype was observed at least ten times. The gene calls are TRBV2 and TRBJ1-2; 7 bases are shared with TRBD1. Germline values: CDR1 SNHLY, CDR2 FYNNEI. Trimming cost V 6 bases and J 5 bases; bases outside gene matches: 9. This CDR3 has 14 residues. CDR3 protein: CASRERQGIYGYTF. The CDR3 bases are TGTGCCAGCAGAGAACGACAGGGTATTTATGGCTACACCTTC.

The rearrangement links TRBV5-1 to TRBJ2-7; the D is unclear. The CDR3 consists of 15 residues. The V gene's germline CDR1 is SGHRS and CDR2 YFSETQ. The V end lost 4 bases, the J end lost 2 bases, and 16 bases lay between the germline ends. The CDR3 loop reads CASSDPPNTPYEQYF. For the CDR3, the DNA is TGCGCCAGCAGCGACCCACCAAATACCCCCTACGAGCAGTACTTC.

This clonotype was detected a few times. This chain connects TRBV7-2 to TRBJ1-5, with 9 bases aligning to TRBD1. The CDR3 extends over 15 amino acids. Germline V gives CDR1 SGHTA, CDR2 FQGNSA. Trimming removed 4 bases from V and 6 bases from J; junction bases left unmatched: 7. In nucleotides, the CDR3 is TGTGCCAGCAGCTCCCTAGGACAGGGGACTCAGCCCCAGCATTTT. Encoded protein: CASSSLGQGTQPQHF.

This clonotype was recorded a few times. The V and J genes are TRBV19 and TRBJ2-7; D unclear. Trimming stripped 1 base from V and 0 bases from J, with 7 bases between. CDR1 and CDR2 (germline): LNHDA, SQIVND (reference sequence). The CDR3 sequence is 14 residues long. DNA for the CDR3: TGTGCCAGTAGTATAGGAGGCCCCTCCTACGAGCAGTACTTC. Translation: CASSIGGPSYEQYF.

In this sample, this clonotype turned up many times. The V call is TRBV7-9, the J call TRBJ1-2; D ambiguous. V lost 5 bases and J lost 4, with 17 bases in between. The CDR3 runs 15 residues. CDR1 and CDR2 from the germline V gene are SEHNR and FQNEAQ (reference sequence). As DNA, the CDR3 is TGTGCCAGCAGCCCTCCTTCCGGGTACCGCTATGGCTACACCTTC. Translated: CASSPPSGYRYGYTF.

This clonotype was detected ten times or more. The chain joins TRBV2 to TRBJ1-5; a weak D match, TRBD1 (6 bases). This CDR3 is built from 16 residues. V was trimmed by 2 bases and J by 1 base, leaving 12 bases between them. The germline V gene has CDR1 SNHLY and CDR2 FYNNEI. In DNA form, the CDR3 reads TGTGCCAGCAGTGAATGGGGGGCACGGAGCAATCAGCCCCAGCATTTT. Residues: CASSEWGARSNQPQHF.

This sequence joins TRBV9 and TRBJ1-5; D is unresolved. Germline V gene data show CDR1 as SGDLS and CDR2 as YYNGEE. This CDR3 is 15 amino acids long. The V end lost 4 bases, the J end lost 5 bases, and 16 bases lay between the germline ends. The CDR3 nucleotides are TGTGCCAGCAGCCCCTCCCCAGGTCCGCATCAGCCCCAGCATTTT. Encoded protein: CASSPSPGPHQPQHF.

Comments on this clonotype: Since a much larger clone is just one base distant, this may be a read error. Here the CDR3 DNA reads TGCGCCAGCACAGGGCAGGGCGACTACGAGCAGTTCTTC. Amino acid sequence: CASTGQGDYEQFF. This chain links TRBV5-1 with TRBJ2-7; tentatively, D is TRBD1 or TRBD2 (5 bases each). TRBJ2-1 matches the DNA end more closely, so the J call is doubtful. CDR3 length: 13 residues. Germline values: CDR1 SGHRS, CDR2 YFSETQ.

This chain connects TRBV3-1 to TRBJ1-3, with D possibly being TRBD1 (5 bases). CDR1 is LGHDT and CDR2 is YNNKEL in the germline V gene (reference sequence). Deletions cut 4 bases from V and 3 bases from J, with 13 bases between. The CDR3 consists of 15 residues. For the CDR3, the DNA is TGTGCCAGCAGCCCACGCTCAGGGTTTGGAAACACCATATATTTT. It yields the protein CASSPRSGFGNTIYF.

This clonotype has only one observation. Germline and junction disagree at one end, which may indicate a read error. The chain carries TRBV4-1 and TRBJ2-3; 12 bases are a match to TRBD2. Looked up from germline, CDR1 is MGHRA and CDR2 is YSYEKL. The CDR3 is 16 amino acids. The CDR3 reads CASIQILAGGPDAQYF. Written as DNA, the CDR3 is TGCGCCAGCATCCAAATACTAGCGGGAGGCCCAGATGCGCAGTATTTT.

The table lists this clonotype with many counts. The chain carries TRBV28 and TRBJ1-1; 8 bases align to TRBD1. Germline CDR1 is MDHEN and CDR2 is SYDVKM. The CDR3 loop spans 15 amino acids. V shed 4 bases, J shed 1 base, and the junction held 5 bases outside the gene matches. The CDR3 loop reads CASSSPGGENTEAFF. In DNA form, the CDR3 reads TGTGCCAGCAGTTCTCCAGGGGGCGAGAACACTGAAGCTTTCTTT.

A remark on this clonotype: Without the conserved terminal phenylalanine or tryptophan, this CDR3 likely stems from a read error. The CDR3 DNA sequence: TGTGCCAGCAGCGGACGACGGTCAAATGAAAAACTGTTTGTT. Encoded protein: CASSGRRSNEKLFV. V and J are TRBV3-1 and TRBJ1-4; D unresolved. V dropped 5 bases and J dropped 5 bases, with 12 bases sitting between them. This CDR3 spans 14 amino acids. Germline-derived CDR1 and CDR2 are LGHDT and YNNKEL (reference sequence).

The rearrangement uses TRBV6-1 and TRBJ1-1; possible D gene TRBD1, 6 bases. Trimming took off 1 base at V and 10 bases at J, with 16 bases between the two ends. Per the germline V gene, CDR1 is MNHNS and CDR2 is SASEGT. CDR3 length: 14 residues. The DNA for the CDR3 is TGTGCCAGCAGTGAAGGTACAGGGCCGAGTAGAGCTTTCTTT. Its protein is CASSEGTGPSRAFF.

This clonotype has more than one count but fewer than ten. The chain joins TRBV20-1 to TRBJ1-1; 7 bases line up with TRBD1. The CDR3 length is 14 residues. J was trimmed by 6 bases and V by 6 bases; bases with no gene match: 13. Germline V CDR1 and CDR2: DFQATT, SNEGSKA (reference sequence). As DNA, the CDR3 is TGCAGTGCCCTAGGCCGGGACAGTCCTGCTGAAGCTTTCTTT. As protein: CSALGRDSPAEAFF.

This clonotype was seen at least ten times. The rearrangement uses TRBV28 and TRBJ1-1, with unresolved D. The ends were cut back, 8 bases at V and 8 bases at J, with 12 bases in the middle. The V gene's germline CDR1 is MDHEN and CDR2 SYDVKM. This CDR3 comprises 11 residues. The CDR3 region is CASLRFQEAFF. CDR3 DNA sequence: TGTGCCAGCCTAAGGTTCCAAGAAGCTTTCTTT.

This clonotype was counted ten times or more. The chain is built from TRBV29-1 and TRBJ2-1, with 9 bases lining up with TRBD2. With V trimmed by 0 bases and J by 4 bases, 4 bases remained unmatched. Germline-derived CDR1 and CDR2 are SQVTM and ANQGSEA. There are 15 residues in the CDR3. This CDR3 reads CSVEELGLAYNEQFF. The CDR3 nucleotides read TGCAGCGTTGAAGAGTTGGGACTAGCTTACAATGAGCAGTTCTTC.

This clonotype was seen many times. The CDR3, as DNA: TGTGCCAGCAGCCCGGGGAACCCTCACGAGCAGTACTTC. Its protein product is CASSPGNPHEQYF. The V gene is TRBV7-3, the J gene TRBJ2-7, with a weak D call TRBD2 (5 bases). Trimming removed 5 bases at V and 5 bases at J, with 13 bases between. The CDR3 runs to 13 residues. CDR1 SGHTA and CDR2 FQGTGA come from the germline V gene.

This clonotype was seen many times. The rearrangement uses TRBV20-1 and TRBJ2-3; 10 bases align to TRBD2. The CDR3 extends over 12 amino acids. Germline CDR1 and CDR2: DFQATT and SNEGSKA (reference sequence). The CDR3 DNA is TGCAGAGCGGGAGGGTTGGCAGATACGCAGTATTTT. Protein product: CRAGGLADTQYF.

J is TRBJ2-3 and V is TRBV15; 12 bases are a match to TRBD2. Germline assignment: CDR1 LNHNV and CDR2 YYDKDF (reference sequence). J gave up 10 bases and V 3 bases, and 8 bases lay outside the gene matches. The CDR3 sequence is 15 residues long. In DNA form, the CDR3 reads TGTGCCACCAGCAGGACTAGCGGGAGTCCGGATGCGCAGTATTTT. Translating gives CATSRTSGSPDAQYF.

Many counts were recorded for this clonotype. The CDR3 sequence is CASSSQGATRADTQYF. The CDR3 DNA sequence: TGTGCCAGCAGCTCACAGGGGGCGACACGCGCAGATACGCAGTATTTT. This chain joins TRBV12-3 or TRBV12-4 and TRBJ2-3; 9 positions match TRBD1. Unmatched junction bases numbered 11, after V lost 6 bases and J lost 4 bases. This CDR3 spans 16 amino acids.

Ten or more counts support this clonotype. The chain couples TRBV12-3 or TRBV12-4 to TRBJ2-3; tentative D call: TRBD1 (5 bases). The CDR3 has 17 residues. Trimming stripped 5 bases from V and 2 bases from J, with 20 bases between. The chain's CDR3 is CASSPSTAAGATDTQYF. The CDR3, as DNA: TGTGCCAGCAGTCCCTCGACAGCCGCAGGCGCCACAGATACGCAGTATTTT.

This clonotype was detected many times. The chain couples TRBV5-1 to TRBJ2-1, with D perhaps TRBD2 (6 bases). V lost 0 bases and J lost 9, with 13 bases in between. CDR1 and CDR2 from the germline V gene are SGHRS and YFSETQ. The CDR3 extends over 14 amino acids. CDR3 in amino acids: CASSLDSDGGEQFF. In nucleotides, the CDR3 is TGCGCCAGCAGCTTGGACTCCGACGGGGGTGAGCAGTTCTTC.

The sample holds a few counts of this clonotype. Just one base apart from a much larger clone, this may be a read error. This rearrangement joins TRBV7-3 to TRBJ2-4, with 12 bases fitting TRBD2. With V trimmed by 5 bases and J by 8 bases, 7 bases remained unmatched. There are 15 residues in the CDR3. The germline V gene has CDR1 SGHTA and CDR2 FQGTGA. The CDR3 DNA sequence: TGTGCCAGCAGCCCTCAGACTAGCGGGAGCCACATTCAGTACTTC. It codes for CASSPQTSGSHIQYF.

Written as DNA, the CDR3 is TGTGCCAGCAGCCCGGGACTAGCGGGAGGGGGCGATGAGCAGTTCTTC. It yields the protein CASSPGLAGGGDEQFF. The J gene is TRBJ2-1, the V gene TRBV2; 16 positions match TRBD2. The CDR3 consists of 16 residues. V trimming: 6 bases; J trimming: 8 bases; junction bases outside the gene matches: 7. Germline lookup yields CDR1 SNHLY and CDR2 FYNNEI.

There are many counts of this clonotype. V and J are TRBV11-2 and TRBJ1-1; tentative D call: TRBD1 (5 bases). Germline assignment: CDR1 SGHAT and CDR2 FQNNGV. With 5 bases removed from V and 7 bases from J, the gap between germline ends came to 17 bases. The CDR3 runs 14 residues. CDR3 DNA sequence: TGTGCCAGCAGCGCGACTTCCGGGACCTTTGAAGCTTTCTTT. Its protein is CASSATSGTFEAFF.

This clonotype has a count of ten or more. The rearrangement uses TRBV28 and TRBJ2-7, with unresolved D. Trimming pared 2 bases from V and 1 base from J, leaving 12 bases between. The CDR3 length is 15 residues. Germline V CDR1 and CDR2: MDHEN, SYDVKM. The CDR3 reads CASSLGSIGSYEQYF. In DNA form, the CDR3 reads TGTGCCAGCAGTTTAGGGTCAATCGGTTCCTACGAGCAGTACTTC.

This clonotype has a count of ten or more. The genes are TRBV12-3 or TRBV12-4 and TRBJ1-4; TRBD1 aligns across 9 bases. CDR3 size: 15 residues. V shed 3 bases, J shed 5 bases, and the junction held 4 bases outside the gene matches. The CDR3, as DNA: TGTGCCAGCAGTTTTTCCGGACAGGGGAATGAAAAACTGTTTTTT. Protein sequence: CASSFSGQGNEKLFF.